The present entry profiles one T cell receptor (beta chain) with its context. It lacks a known antigen. Base quality data are lacking; no much larger clone is found one base away. This specimen comes from a study of shared clonotypes between healthy human individuals (dated by TCRdb to between 2020 and 2021). For context, the study as a whole: The cohort comprised a couple of women and a few men aged 18 to 49 years. For each donor, three plates each were used for CD4 naive and CD4 memory, two plates were used for CD8 naive, and one plate was used for CD8 memory. Libraries were prepared and TCR repertoires were sequenced by different laboratories using diverse techniques, in order to increase sequencing depth and limit assay-specific biases. Each donor's leukapheresis produced roughly between about 0.9 and 9.5 billion PBMCs. Blood TCR repertoires of about five healthy adults were deeply sequenced to estimate repertoire size and the extent of clonotype sharing between individuals.

Using the deep immunoSEQ assay, TCR CDR3 regions were amplified from genomic DNA by multiplex PCR. Genomic DNA extracted from each cell subset was distributed evenly over all wells of several immunoSEQ 96-well plates, and each plate served as one replicate. For sorted subsets, 150 to 200 ng genomic DNA, equal to 30,000 or so T cell genomes, was loaded into each replicate PCR. Purified libraries were measured with a Qubit 3.0 fluorometer, size-checked on a Bioanalyzer 2100, and measured again with the KAPA Library Quantification kit. Every immunoSEQ 96-well plate was sequenced on a dedicated single-read 150-cycle Illumina NextSeq 550 flow cell. In the original analysis: Because the immunoSEQ output included only junctional sequences and no quality scores, the filtering could not be the same as the filtering used for full-length reads. Sequences were annotated with PyIR, a Python wrapper for IgBLAST v1.9, using IMGT germline references to assign V/J genes and CDR3. Reads with weak V/J assignments (E-value above 1e-6), missing CDR3, stop codons, out-of-frame junctions, or ambiguous translated residues were removed. V3J clonotypes were defined as sequences sharing the same inferred V gene, J gene, and CDR3 amino acid sequence. Percentage overlap between repertoires was calculated by dividing the number of shared unique clonotypes by the size of the smaller repertoire. Richness of each repertoire was evaluated using RTK rarefaction, the Chao1 estimator, and Recon v2.1 estimates of unobserved clonotypes. Generation probabilities for all TCRbeta clonotypes obtained by the gDNA method from a few donors were computed using OLGA. This immuneACCESS table, as held by TCRdb, lists in-frame sequences with V and J called but not all clones. Of the missing ones, under half trace to an unresolved V gene in checked studies; the others have no known cause. V and J calls and clone size are given by that table; D and trimming were obtained from the DNA. Within this sample are millions of clones, with about 95% of them counted one time only. The ten top clones hold 0.9% to 1.4% of the sample.

Here is what the overall study found, with its caveats: Incomplete sequencing was indicated by rarefaction of sorted-subset datasets, despite the large sequencing depth. Compared with non-shared clonotypes, clonotypes shared by all four sorted-subset donors had higher generation probabilities. About 4.5% of naive CD4, approximately 3.7% of naive CD8, 2.3% of memory CD4, and 0.4% of memory CD8 clonotypes were shared across several donors. Only blood was sampled, and tissue TCR repertoires likely differ from those in blood. Larger estimated clonotype richness was generally found for naive subsets than for memory subsets. Because the study included a small number of donors, the genetic and exposure-history diversity represented was limited. Pairwise subsampling indicated that sequencing depth was expected to affect the degree of clonotype sharing among donors.

Trimming costs V 5 bases and J 2 bases, and their ends lie 9 bases apart. Taken from the germline V gene, the CDR1 and CDR2 loops are MDHEN and SYDVKM. CDR3 length: 13 amino acids, cysteine to phenylalanine. The only DNA kept is the CDR3, 39 bases in frame from the first base. CD8 naive samples were CD45RO-negative cells positively selected for CCR7, giving a CD45RA+CCR7+ population that excluded TemRA cells. Donors were healthy HIV-negative adults with no recently reported acute infections or vaccinations. Every donor was a Caucasian adult living in Nashville, Tennessee, USA. Blood was collected by leukapheresis, and PBMCs were isolated by Ficoll-Histopaque density gradient centrifugation and then cryopreserved in liquid nitrogen vapor phase. Purity and quantity of every magnetically sorted T cell population were checked by analytical flow cytometry. From each sorted fraction, genomic DNA was isolated and quantified by UV absorbance on a Nanodrop 2000c.

The sequence was obtained from a young man in good health. The source material was naive CD8+ T cells sorted from blood. What the cell subset or site label conveys for this sample: CD45RA+CCR7+. Rearrangement joined TRBV28 to TRBJ1-2; the best D guess is TRBD1, with 6 bases matching. This receptor has the CDR3 CASSGTQNYGYTF. The DNA sequence is as follows: TGTGCCAGCAGTGGGACACAGAACTATGGCTACACCTTC.